The sequence of this TCR beta chain was determined in a study of T-cell reconstitution after alpha-beta-depleted transplantation in children. Molecular barcoding with unique molecular identifiers was used for the TCRbeta library. TCRdb recomputed calls from the PCR reads with MiXCR, one row per CDR3 protein. The repertoire includes 500,000 to 600,000 distinct CDR3 sequences, about 33% of them detected once, and about 2.3% sits in the top ten. Trimming removed 5 bases from V and 1 base from J, with 13 bases in between. This CDR3 is 14 amino acids long. Germline CDR1 reads DFQATT; CDR2 reads SNEGSKA (reference sequence).

The clonotype originates from a human donor who donated a stem cell graft to a child with aplastic anemia. The material was PBMCs from the stem cell graft donor, obtained from the stem cell graft. This chain uses TRBV20-1 with TRBJ2-3, with D perhaps TRBD1 (5 bases). Written as DNA, the CDR3 is TGCAGTGCTGCAACAGGTTTAGGCACAGATACGCAGTATTTT. Translating it yields CSAATGLGTDTQYF.